The 21 T cell receptor beta chains presented below share a single source sample, sequenced in a study of cytomegalovirus exposure and HLA in healthy donors. PCR employed 60 Vbeta and 13 Jbeta primers. TCRdb's copy holds only in-frame clones and misses some; the assay was immunoSEQ multiplex PCR. The sample yields approximately 140,000 clones, approximately 83% seen once. Material for sequencing was PBMCs. These receptors originate from a man in his forties in good health and CMV-seropositive.

The chain links TRBV19 to TRBJ1-1, with D uncertain. The V and J ends lost 1 base and 1 base respectively, with 7 bases between them. The CDR3 is made up of 14 amino acids. CDR1 LNHDA and CDR2 SQIVND come from the germline V gene (reference sequence). CDR3 residues: CASSIAFRNTEAFF. CDR3 nucleotides: TGTGCCAGTAGTATAGCATTCAGGAACACTGAAGCTTTCTTT.

This rearrangement joins TRBV4-2 to TRBJ1-5; 8 nucleotides match TRBD1. Germline-derived CDR1 and CDR2 are LGHNA and YNFKEQ. The CDR3 totals 15 residues. V lost 3 bases to trimming and J lost 3 bases; unmatched junction nucleotides: 4. The CDR3 nucleotides are TGTGCCAGCAGCCATGAGACAGGGGTCAATCAGCCCCAGCATTTT. It specifies CASSHETGVNQPQHF.

This sequence joins TRBV7-9 and TRBJ1-1, with D perhaps matching TRBD1 (5 bases). Germline CDR1 reads SEHNR; CDR2 reads FQNEAQ (reference sequence). The CDR3 spans 13 residues. Deletions cut 7 bases from V and 1 base from J, with 10 bases between. Here the CDR3 reads CASKKQGNTEAFF. DNA for the CDR3: TGTGCCAGCAAAAAGCAGGGGAACACTGAAGCTTTCTTT.

V and J are TRBV15 and TRBJ2-7, with D possibly being TRBD1 (5 bases). V lost 1 base, J lost 6 bases, and 13 bases lay in between. The germline V gene has CDR1 LNHNV and CDR2 YYDKDF (reference sequence). CDR3 length: 14 residues. This chain's CDR3 is CATSRARVATEQYF. The CDR3, as DNA: TGTGCCACCAGCAGAGCCAGGGTGGCAACCGAGCAGTACTTC.

The gene calls are TRBV7-2 and TRBJ2-7; 9 positions match TRBD1. The CDR3 loop spans 15 amino acids. From germline, CDR1 is SGHTA and CDR2 FQGNSA. Trimming cost V 5 bases and J 3 bases; bases outside gene matches: 8. The CDR3 reads CASSLVGQGVYEQYF. The CDR3 DNA sequence: TGTGCCAGCAGCCTCGTGGGACAGGGAGTCTACGAGCAGTACTTC.

The chain recombines TRBV15 with TRBJ2-1, with 11 nucleotides matching TRBD2. V shed 2 bases, J shed 5 bases, and the junction held 8 bases outside the gene matches. Germline V CDR1 and CDR2: LNHNV, YYDKDF (reference sequence). The length of the CDR3 is 17 residues. CDR3 DNA sequence: TGTGCCACCAGCAGATATAGCGGGAGGGCCTGGAACAATGAGCAGTTCTTC. Translated: CATSRYSGRAWNNEQFF.

This chain links TRBV2 with TRBJ1-4; D is unclear. CDR1 and CDR2 from the germline V gene are SNHLY and FYNNEI. Trimming took off 0 bases at V and 4 bases at J, with 9 bases between the two ends. The CDR3 is made up of 15 amino acids. Here the CDR3 reads CASSEAHGINEKLFF. The CDR3 DNA reads TGTGCCAGCAGTGAAGCGCACGGGATTAATGAAAAACTGTTTTTT.

The V call is TRBV2, the J call TRBJ2-4; tentatively, D is TRBD2 (6 bases). Germline-derived CDR1 and CDR2 are SNHLY and FYNNEI. There are 14 residues in the CDR3. The germline V and J ends were trimmed by 3 bases and 8 bases, with 14 bases remaining between them. The CDR3 bases are TGTGCCAGCAGTGACGGGGACTCCTGGGACATTCAGTACTTC. As protein: CASSDGDSWDIQYF.

The chain employs TRBV11-2 and TRBJ2-7; the match to TRBD2 covers 8 bases. The CDR3 contains 14 residues. V dropped 3 bases and J dropped 4; count of bases not matched to a gene: 5. Germline-derived CDR1 and CDR2 are SGHAT and FQNNGV. CDR3: CASSFGGARYEQYF. CDR3 in DNA: TGTGCCAGCAGCTTCGGGGGGGCGAGGTACGAGCAGTACTTC.

The chain carries TRBV10-3 and TRBJ1-3, with no clear D. Per the germline V gene, CDR1 is ENHRY and CDR2 is SYGVKD. This CDR3 spans 15 amino acids. V lost 2 bases to trimming and J lost 0 bases, with 8 bases between them. For the CDR3, the DNA is TGTGCCATCAGTGAGAACCCGAGCTCTGGAAACACCATATATTTT. Its protein is CAISENPSSGNTIYF.

This chain joins TRBV6-6 and TRBJ2-2, with unresolved D. The CDR3 runs 12 residues. Trimming pared 5 bases from V and 6 bases from J, leaving 7 bases between. Germline lookup yields CDR1 MNHNY and CDR2 SVGAGI (reference sequence). The CDR3 nucleotides are TGTGCCAGCAGTGCCATAGCCGGGGAGCTGTTTTTT. Translating it yields CASSAIAGELFF.

The gene calls are TRBV7-2 and TRBJ2-1; TRBD1 matches 9 bases. This CDR3 comprises 16 residues. Germline V gene data show CDR1 as SGHTA and CDR2 as FQGNSA. The trim removed 3 bases at V and 8 bases at J, leaving 11 bases unmatched. The CDR3 protein is CASSFEVGTGHDEQFF. DNA of the CDR3: TGTGCCAGCAGCTTCGAGGTAGGGACAGGGCACGATGAGCAGTTCTTC.

The chain couples TRBV19 to TRBJ2-7, with TRBD2 matching over 8 bases. J was trimmed by 1 base and V by 3 bases; bases with no gene match: 5. The CDR3 is 15 amino acids. Germline values: CDR1 LNHDA, CDR2 SQIVND (reference sequence). In DNA form, the CDR3 reads TGTGCCAGTAGTATTCGAGCGGGAGAGTCCTACGAGCAGTACTTC. Translated, it gives CASSIRAGESYEQYF.

CDR3 sequence: CASSQVSGEKLFF. The CDR3, as DNA: TGCGCCAGCAGCCAGGTCAGTGGTGAAAAACTGTTTTTT. The rearrangement links TRBV4-1 to TRBJ1-4, with D unresolved. Germline V gene lookup returns CDR1 MGHRA and CDR2 YSYEKL. V lost 3 bases and J lost 7, with 9 bases in between. The CDR3 is 13 residues long.

V gene TRBV29-1 combines with J gene TRBJ2-1; 7 bases are shared with TRBD1. V lost 0 bases to trimming and J lost 2 bases; unmatched junction nucleotides: 7. This CDR3 has 16 amino acids. CDR1 and CDR2 (germline): SQVTM, ANQGSEA. CDR3 in amino acids: CSVEDPDRRTYNEQFF. CDR3 nucleotides: TGCAGCGTTGAAGACCCGGACAGGAGAACCTACAATGAGCAGTTCTTC.

The chain uses TRBV11-3 and TRBJ2-5; 15 bases map to TRBD2. V shed 6 bases, J shed 5 bases, and the junction held 7 bases outside the gene matches. This CDR3 is 16 amino acids long. Germline values: CDR1 SGHNT, CDR2 YENEEA. This CDR3 reads CASRTGLAGGHETQYF. The CDR3 nucleotides read TGTGCCAGCAGAACAGGACTAGCGGGGGGGCACGAGACCCAGTACTTC.

This chain links TRBV4-1 with TRBJ1-6; a possible D gene is TRBD1 (5 bases). CDR3 length: 15 residues. The V and J ends lost 1 base and 8 bases respectively, with 12 bases between them. The germline gives CDR1 MGHRA, CDR2 YSYEKL. The CDR3 region is CASSQGKRGYSPLHF. CDR3 DNA sequence: TGCGCCAGCAGCCAAGGGAAAAGGGGATATTCACCCCTCCACTTT.

The chain recombines TRBV13 with TRBJ2-5; TRBD1 matches 9 bases. Germline loops: CDR1 PRHDT, CDR2 FYEKMQ (reference sequence). V trimming: 5 bases; J trimming: 2 bases; junction bases outside the gene matches: 3. The CDR3 is 14 residues long. The CDR3 bases are TGTGCCAGCAGCCGGGACAGGGATCAAGAGACCCAGTACTTC. The encoded protein is CASSRDRDQETQYF.

V gene TRBV7-6 combines with J gene TRBJ2-7, with 7 bases identical to TRBD1. Germline V gene data show CDR1 as SGHVS and CDR2 as FNYEAQ. Losses at the gene ends were 5 bases for V and 3 bases for J; bases not matched to a gene: 4. This CDR3 contains 13 residues. The chain's CDR3 is CASSRDSFYEQYF. The CDR3 coding sequence is TGTGCCAGCAGCAGGGACAGCTTCTACGAGCAGTACTTC. Complete variable domain (other parts from reference TRBV7-6 and TRBJ2-7): GAGVSQSPRYKVTKRGQDVALRCDPISGHVSLYWYRQALGQGPEFLTYFNYEAQQDKSGLPNDRFSAERPEGSISTLTIQRTEQRDSAMYRCASSRDSFYEQYFGPGTRLTVT.

J is TRBJ2-5 and V is TRBV7-2; possibly TRBD1 for D (6 bases). The germline gives CDR1 SGHTA, CDR2 FQGNSA. With 1 base removed from V and 5 bases from J, the gap between germline ends came to 8 bases. CDR3 size: 13 residues. The DNA for the CDR3 is TGTGCCAGCAGCTTAGGGCAGGGGGAGACCCAGTACTTC. Its translation is CASSLGQGETQYF.

This chain uses TRBV5-8 with TRBJ2-4, with D possibly being TRBD1 (6 bases). V dropped 4 bases and J dropped 1 base, with 9 bases sitting between them. The CDR3 is made up of 14 amino acids. Germline V CDR1 and CDR2: SGHTS, YDEGEE. As DNA, the CDR3 is TGTGCCAGCAGCCACCAGGGGGCCAAAAACATTCAGTACTTC. Residues: CASSHQGAKNIQYF.